This T cell receptor beta chain stems from a study of T cell responses to AZD1222 COVID-19 vaccine. General study points: Dominant CD4 TCR responses targeted spike regions 160-218 and 743-854. Of the AZD1222 recipients, only five to seven were seropositive at baseline. Clonal diversity may have been underestimated in mostly white British donors. Repertoire sampling occurred only after the peak T cell response.

A remark on this clone: Its cognate antigen is unknown.

Deletions cut 4 bases from V and 2 bases from J, with 8 bases between. From germline, CDR1 is KGHSH and CDR2 LQKENI. CDR3 length: 13 amino acids. The data were produced by immunoSEQ multiplex PCR, yet TCRdb's version contains in-frame clones alone and is incomplete. The data contain 110,000 or so clones, more than 75% of them singletons. The clonotype originates from an adult in good health. The sequencing used peripheral blood, collected on day 0 of AZD1222 vaccination. The chain is built from TRBV18 and TRBJ2-5, with no clear D. The CDR3 DNA sequence: TGTGCCAGCTCACGCACGTCTCAAGAGACCCAGTACTTC. Protein product: CASSRTSQETQYF.